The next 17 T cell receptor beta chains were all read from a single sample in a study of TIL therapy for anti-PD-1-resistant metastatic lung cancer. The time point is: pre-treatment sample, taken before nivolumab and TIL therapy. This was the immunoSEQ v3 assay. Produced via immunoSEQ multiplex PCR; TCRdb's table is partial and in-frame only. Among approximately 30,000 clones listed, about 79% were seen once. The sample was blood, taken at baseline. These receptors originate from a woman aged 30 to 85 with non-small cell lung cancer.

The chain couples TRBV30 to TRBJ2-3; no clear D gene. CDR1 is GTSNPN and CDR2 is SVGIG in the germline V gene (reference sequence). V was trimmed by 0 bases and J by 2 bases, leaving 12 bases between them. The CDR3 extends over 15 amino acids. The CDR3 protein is CAWSVVGKATDTQYF. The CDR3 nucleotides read TGTGCCTGGAGTGTGGTGGGGAAGGCCACAGATACGCAGTATTTT.

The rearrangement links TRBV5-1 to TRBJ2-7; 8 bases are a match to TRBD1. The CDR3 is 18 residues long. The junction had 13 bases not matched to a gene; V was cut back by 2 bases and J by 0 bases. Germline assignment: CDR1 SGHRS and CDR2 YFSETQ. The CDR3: CASSFGIGGTGYSYEQYF. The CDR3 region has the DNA TGCGCCAGCAGCTTTGGGATAGGAGGGACAGGTTACTCCTACGAGCAGTACTTC.

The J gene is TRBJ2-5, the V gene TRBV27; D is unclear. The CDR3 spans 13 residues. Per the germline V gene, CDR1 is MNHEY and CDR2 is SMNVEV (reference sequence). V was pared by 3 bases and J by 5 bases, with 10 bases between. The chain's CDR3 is CASSFTPVETQYF. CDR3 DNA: TGTGCCAGCAGTTTCACTCCAGTGGAGACCCAGTACTTC.

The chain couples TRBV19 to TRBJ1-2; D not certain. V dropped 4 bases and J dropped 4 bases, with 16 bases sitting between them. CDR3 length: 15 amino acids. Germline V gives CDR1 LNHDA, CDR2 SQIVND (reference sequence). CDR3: CASSREYAAAYGYTF. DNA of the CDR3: TGTGCCAGTAGTAGGGAGTACGCAGCGGCCTATGGCTACACCTTC.

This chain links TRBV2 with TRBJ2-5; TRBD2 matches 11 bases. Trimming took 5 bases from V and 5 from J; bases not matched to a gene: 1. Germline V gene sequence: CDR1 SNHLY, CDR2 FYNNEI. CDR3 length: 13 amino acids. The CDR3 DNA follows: TGTGCCAGCAGTACTAGCGGGAGTGAGACCCAGTACTTC. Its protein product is CASSTSGSETQYF.

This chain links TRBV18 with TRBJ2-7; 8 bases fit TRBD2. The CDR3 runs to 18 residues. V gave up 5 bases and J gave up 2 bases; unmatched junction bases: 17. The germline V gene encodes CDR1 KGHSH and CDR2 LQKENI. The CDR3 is CASSTLPGLVGGPYEQYF. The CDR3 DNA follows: TGTGCCAGCTCAACTCTTCCGGGACTAGTGGGAGGGCCCTACGAGCAGTACTTC.

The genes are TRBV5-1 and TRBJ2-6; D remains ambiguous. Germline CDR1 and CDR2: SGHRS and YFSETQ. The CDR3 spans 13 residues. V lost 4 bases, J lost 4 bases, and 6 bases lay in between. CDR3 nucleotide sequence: TGCGCCAGCAGCCTGCTAGGGGCCAACGTCCTGACTTTC. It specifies CASSLLGANVLTF.

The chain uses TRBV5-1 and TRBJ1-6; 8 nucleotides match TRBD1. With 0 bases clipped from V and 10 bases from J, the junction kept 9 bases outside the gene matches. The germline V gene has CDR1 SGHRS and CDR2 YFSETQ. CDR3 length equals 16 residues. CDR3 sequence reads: CASSLGPTGASSPLHF. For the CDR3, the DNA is TGCGCCAGCAGCTTGGGCCCGACAGGGGCTTCCTCACCCCTCCACTTT.

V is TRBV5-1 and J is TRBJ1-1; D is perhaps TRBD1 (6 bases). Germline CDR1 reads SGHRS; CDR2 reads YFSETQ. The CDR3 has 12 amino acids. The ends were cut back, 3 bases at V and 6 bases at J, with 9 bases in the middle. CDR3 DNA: TGCGCCAGCAGCTATGGACAGTCTGAAGCTTTCTTT. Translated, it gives CASSYGQSEAFF.

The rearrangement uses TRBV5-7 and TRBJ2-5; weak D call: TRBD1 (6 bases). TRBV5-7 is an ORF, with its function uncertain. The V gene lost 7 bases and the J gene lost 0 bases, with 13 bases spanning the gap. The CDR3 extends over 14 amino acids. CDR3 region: CASFQTGHQETQYF. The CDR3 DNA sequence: TGTGCCAGCTTTCAGACAGGCCACCAAGAGACCCAGTACTTC.

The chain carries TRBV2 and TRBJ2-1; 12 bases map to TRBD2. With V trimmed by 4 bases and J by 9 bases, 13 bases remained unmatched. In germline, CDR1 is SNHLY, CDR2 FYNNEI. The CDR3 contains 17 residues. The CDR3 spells CASSGTSGIMGLGEQFF. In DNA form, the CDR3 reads TGTGCCAGCAGTGGGACTAGCGGGATAATGGGGTTAGGTGAGCAGTTCTTC.

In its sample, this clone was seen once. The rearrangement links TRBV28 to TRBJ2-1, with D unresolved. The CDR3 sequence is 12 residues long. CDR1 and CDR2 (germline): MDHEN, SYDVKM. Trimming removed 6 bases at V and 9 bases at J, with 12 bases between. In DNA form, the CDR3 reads TGTGCCAGCAGCCCCCTGGTGGGTGAGCAGTTCTTC. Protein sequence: CASSPLVGEQFF.

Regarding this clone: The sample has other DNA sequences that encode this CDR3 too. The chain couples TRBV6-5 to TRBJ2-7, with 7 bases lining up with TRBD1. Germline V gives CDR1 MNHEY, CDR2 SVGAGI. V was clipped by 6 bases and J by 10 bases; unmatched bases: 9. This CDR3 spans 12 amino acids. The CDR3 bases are TGTGCCAGCAGGGTTGGGACAGAAGAACAGTACTTC. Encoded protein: CASRVGTEEQYF.

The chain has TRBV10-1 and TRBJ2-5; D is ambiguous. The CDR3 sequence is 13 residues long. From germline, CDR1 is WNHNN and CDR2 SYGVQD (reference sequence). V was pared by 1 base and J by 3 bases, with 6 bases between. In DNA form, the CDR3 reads TGCGCCAGCAGTGAGTTGGGGAAAGAGACCCAGTACTTC. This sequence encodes CASSELGKETQYF.

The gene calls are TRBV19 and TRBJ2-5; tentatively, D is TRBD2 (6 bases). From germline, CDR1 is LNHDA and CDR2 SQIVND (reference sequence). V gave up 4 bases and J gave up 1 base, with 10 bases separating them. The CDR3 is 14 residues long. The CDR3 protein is CASSKIGGQETQYF. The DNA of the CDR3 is TGTGCCAGTAGTAAGATCGGGGGCCAAGAGACCCAGTACTTC.

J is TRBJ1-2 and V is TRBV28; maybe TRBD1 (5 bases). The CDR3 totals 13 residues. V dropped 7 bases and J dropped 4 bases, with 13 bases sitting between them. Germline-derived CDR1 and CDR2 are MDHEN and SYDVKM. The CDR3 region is CASTGERGYGYTF. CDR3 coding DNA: TGTGCCAGCACGGGGGAAAGGGGCTATGGCTACACCTTC.

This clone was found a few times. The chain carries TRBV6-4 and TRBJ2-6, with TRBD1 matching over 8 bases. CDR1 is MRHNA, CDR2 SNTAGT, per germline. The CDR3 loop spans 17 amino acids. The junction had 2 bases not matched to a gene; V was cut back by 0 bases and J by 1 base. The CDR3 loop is CASSDSTGGSGANVLTF. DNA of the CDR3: TGTGCCAGCAGTGACTCAACAGGGGGATCTGGGGCCAACGTCCTGACTTTC.